Detailed here is one T cell receptor (beta chain). Its target is unknown. These data originate in a study of OX40 agonist ivuxolimab in advanced cancers. Study information: Patients undergoing dose escalation presented with hepatocellular carcinoma, melanoma, renal cell or head and neck cancer. Therapy given before enrollment (anti-PD-1, anti-PD-L1 or anti-CTLA-4) was allowed, and 40% to 50% had some. Study conclusions and caveats: Antigen specificity was not determined for the expanded peripheral T cells.

The CDR3 covers 13 residues. V shed 2 bases and J shed 0 bases, with 7 bases lying between them. Germline CDR1 GTSNPN, CDR2 SVGIG (reference sequence). The data were produced by immunoSEQ multiplex PCR, yet TCRdb's version contains in-frame clones alone and is incomplete. The sample lists about 82,000 clones, around 90% occurring once. The chain employs TRBV30 and TRBJ1-1, with D possibly being TRBD1 (5 bases). This TCR was recovered from an adult with an advanced solid tumor such as melanoma, head and neck, liver or kidney cancer. The source was CD4+ or CD8+ T cells sorted from blood, collected in a trial of the OX40 agonist ivuxolimab. CDR3 sequence (DNA): TGTGCCTGGAGTAGGGGTATGAACACTGAAGCTTTCTTT. Protein product: CAWSRGMNTEAFF.